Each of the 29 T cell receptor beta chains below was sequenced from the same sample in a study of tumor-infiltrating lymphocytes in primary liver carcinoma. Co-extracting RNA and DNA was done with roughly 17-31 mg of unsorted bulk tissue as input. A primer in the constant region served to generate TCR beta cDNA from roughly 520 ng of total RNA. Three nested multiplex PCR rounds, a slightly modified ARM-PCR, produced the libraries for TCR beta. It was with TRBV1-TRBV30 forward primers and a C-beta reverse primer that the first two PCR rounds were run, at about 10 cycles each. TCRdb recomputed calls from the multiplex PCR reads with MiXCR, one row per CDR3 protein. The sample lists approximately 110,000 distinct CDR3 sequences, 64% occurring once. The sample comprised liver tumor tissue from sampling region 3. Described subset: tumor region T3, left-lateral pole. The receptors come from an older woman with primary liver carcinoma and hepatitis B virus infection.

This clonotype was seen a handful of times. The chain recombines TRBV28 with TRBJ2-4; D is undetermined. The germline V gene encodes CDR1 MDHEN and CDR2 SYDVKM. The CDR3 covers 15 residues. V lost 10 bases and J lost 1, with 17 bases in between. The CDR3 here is CATKVGSRAKNIQYF. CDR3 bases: TGTGCCACGAAGGTGGGGTCTCGGGCCAAAAACATTCAGTACTTC. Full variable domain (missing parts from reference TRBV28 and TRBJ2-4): DVKVTQSSRYLVKRTGEKVFLECVQDMDHENMFWYRQDPGLGLRLIYFSYDVKMKEKGDIPEGYSVSREKKERFSLILESASTNQTSMYLCATKVGSRAKNIQYFGAGTRLSVL.

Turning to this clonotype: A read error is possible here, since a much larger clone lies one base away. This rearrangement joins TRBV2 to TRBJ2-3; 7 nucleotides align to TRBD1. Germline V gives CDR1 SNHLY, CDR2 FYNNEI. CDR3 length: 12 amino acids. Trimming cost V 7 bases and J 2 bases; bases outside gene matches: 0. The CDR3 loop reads CASKGATDTQYF. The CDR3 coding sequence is TGTGCCAGCAAGGGGGCCACAGATACGCAGTATTTT.

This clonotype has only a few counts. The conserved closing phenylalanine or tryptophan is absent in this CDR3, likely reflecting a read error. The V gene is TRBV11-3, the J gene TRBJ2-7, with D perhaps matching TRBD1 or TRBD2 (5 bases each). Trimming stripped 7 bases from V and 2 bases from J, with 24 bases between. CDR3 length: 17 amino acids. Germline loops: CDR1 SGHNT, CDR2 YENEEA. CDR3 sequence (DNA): TGTGCCAGCACCTATGGGGACGGGCCATTCAACCCCTACGAGCAGTACCTC. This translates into CASTYGDGPFNPYEQYL.

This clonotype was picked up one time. The CDR3 nucleotides read TGTGCCAGTAACCCCAACCGAGCACTAGCGGGAGGGTCTAGCGAGCAGTACTTC. It encodes CASNPNRALAGGSSEQYF. V usage is TRBV7-9 and J usage is TRBJ2-7, with TRBD2 matching over 13 bases. Germline trimming cut 9 bases from V and 6 bases from J; bases unmatched to any gene: 20. The germline V gene has CDR1 SEHNR and CDR2 FQNEAQ (reference sequence). This CDR3 contains 18 residues.

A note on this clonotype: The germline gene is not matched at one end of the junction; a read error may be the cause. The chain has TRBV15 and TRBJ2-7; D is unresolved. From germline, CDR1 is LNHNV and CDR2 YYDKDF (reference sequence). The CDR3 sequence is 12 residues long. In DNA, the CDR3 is TGTACCACCAGCAGTGGACCCTACGAGCAGTACTTC. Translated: CTTSSGPYEQYF. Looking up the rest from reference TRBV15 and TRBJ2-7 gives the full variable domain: DAMVIQNPRYQVTQFGKPVTLSCSQTLNHNVMYWYQQKSSQAPKLLFHYYDKDFNNEADTPDNFQSRRPNTSFCFLDIRSPGLGDTAMYLCTTSSGPYEQYFGPGTRLTVT.

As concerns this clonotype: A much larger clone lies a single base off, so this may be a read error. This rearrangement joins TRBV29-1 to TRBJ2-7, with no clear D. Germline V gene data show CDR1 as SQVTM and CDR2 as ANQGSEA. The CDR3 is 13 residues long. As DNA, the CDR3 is TGCAGCGTTTCTGGACGTAACTCCTGCGAGCAGTACTTC. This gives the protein CSVSGRNSCEQYF.

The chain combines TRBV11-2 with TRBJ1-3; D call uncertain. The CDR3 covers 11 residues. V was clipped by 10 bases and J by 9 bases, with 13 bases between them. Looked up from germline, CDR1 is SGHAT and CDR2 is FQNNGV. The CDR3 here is CAIAGGGTIYF. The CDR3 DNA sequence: TGTGCCATCGCCGGTGGTGGCACCATATATTTT.

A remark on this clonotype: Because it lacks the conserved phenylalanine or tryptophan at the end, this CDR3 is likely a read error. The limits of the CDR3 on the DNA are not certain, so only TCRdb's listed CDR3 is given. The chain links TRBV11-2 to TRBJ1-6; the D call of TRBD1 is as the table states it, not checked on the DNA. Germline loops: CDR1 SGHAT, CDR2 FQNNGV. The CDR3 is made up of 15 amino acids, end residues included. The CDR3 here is CASSYRDREWSPHHL.

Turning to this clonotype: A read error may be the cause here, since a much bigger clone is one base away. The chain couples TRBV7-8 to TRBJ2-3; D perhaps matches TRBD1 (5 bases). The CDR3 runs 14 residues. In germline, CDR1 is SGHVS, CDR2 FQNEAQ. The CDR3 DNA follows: TGTGCCAGCAGCCCCCGGACATACTCAGATATGCAGTATTTT. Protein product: CASSPRTYSDMQYF.

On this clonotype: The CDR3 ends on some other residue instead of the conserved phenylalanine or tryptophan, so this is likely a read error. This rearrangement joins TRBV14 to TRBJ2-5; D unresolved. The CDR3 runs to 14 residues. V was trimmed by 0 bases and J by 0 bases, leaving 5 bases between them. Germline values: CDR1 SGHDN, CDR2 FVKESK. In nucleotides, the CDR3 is TGTGCCAGCAGCCAAGAATTATACCAAGAGACCCAGTACCTC. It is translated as CASSQELYQETQYL.

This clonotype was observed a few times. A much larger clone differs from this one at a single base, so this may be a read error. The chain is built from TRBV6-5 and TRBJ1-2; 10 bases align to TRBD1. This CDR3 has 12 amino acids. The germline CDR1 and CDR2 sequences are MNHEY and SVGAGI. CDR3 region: CASGDRGYGCTF. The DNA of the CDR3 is TGTGCCAGCGGGGACAGGGGTTATGGCTGCACCTTC.

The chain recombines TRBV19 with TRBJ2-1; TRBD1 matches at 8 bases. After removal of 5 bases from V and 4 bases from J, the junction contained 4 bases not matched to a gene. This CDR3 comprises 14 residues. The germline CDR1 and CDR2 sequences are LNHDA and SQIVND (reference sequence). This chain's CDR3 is CASSSGGRYNEQFF. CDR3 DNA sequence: TGTGCCAGTAGTTCAGGGGGCAGATACAATGAGCAGTTCTTC.

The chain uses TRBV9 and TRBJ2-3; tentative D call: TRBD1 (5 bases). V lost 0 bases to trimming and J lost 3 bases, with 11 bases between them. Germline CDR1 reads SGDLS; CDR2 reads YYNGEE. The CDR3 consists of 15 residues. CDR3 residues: CASSVEQVVTDTQYF. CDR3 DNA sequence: TGTGCCAGCAGCGTAGAACAGGTAGTAACAGATACGCAGTATTTT.

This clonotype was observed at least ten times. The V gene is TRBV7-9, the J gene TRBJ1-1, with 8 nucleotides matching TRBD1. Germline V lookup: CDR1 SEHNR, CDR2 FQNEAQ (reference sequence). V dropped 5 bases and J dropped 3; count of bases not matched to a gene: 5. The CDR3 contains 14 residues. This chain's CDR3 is CASSVDRVDTEAFF. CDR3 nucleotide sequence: TGTGCCAGCAGCGTGGACAGGGTGGACACTGAAGCTTTCTTT.

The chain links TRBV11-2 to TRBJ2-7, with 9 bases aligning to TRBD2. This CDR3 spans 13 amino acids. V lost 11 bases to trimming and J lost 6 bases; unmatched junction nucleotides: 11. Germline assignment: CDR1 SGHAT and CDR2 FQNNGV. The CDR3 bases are TGTGCCTGGAGCTTAAGTAGCGGGAGCGAGCAGTACTTC. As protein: CAWSLSSGSEQYF. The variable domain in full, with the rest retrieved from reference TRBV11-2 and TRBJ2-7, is EAGVAQSPRYKIIEKRQSVAFWCNPISGHATLYWYQQILGQGPKLLIQFQNNGVVDDSQLPKDRFSAERLKGVDSTLKIQPAKLEDSAVYLCAWSLSSGSEQYFGPGTRLTVT.

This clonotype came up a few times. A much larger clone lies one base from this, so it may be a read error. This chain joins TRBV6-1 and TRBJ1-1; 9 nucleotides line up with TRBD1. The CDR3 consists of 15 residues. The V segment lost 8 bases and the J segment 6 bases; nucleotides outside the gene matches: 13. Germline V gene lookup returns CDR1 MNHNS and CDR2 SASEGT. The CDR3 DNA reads TGTGCCAGCGGGGGTAGTCCGGGACAGGGATCTGAAGCTTTCTTT. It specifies CASGGSPGQGSEAFF.

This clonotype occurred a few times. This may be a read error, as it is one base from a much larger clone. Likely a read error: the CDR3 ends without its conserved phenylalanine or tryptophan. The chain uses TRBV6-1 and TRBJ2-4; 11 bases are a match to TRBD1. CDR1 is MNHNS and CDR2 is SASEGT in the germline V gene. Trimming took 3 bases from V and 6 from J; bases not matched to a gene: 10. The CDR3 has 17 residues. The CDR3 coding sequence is TGTGCCAGCAGTGAGCCCGGGACAGGGGGTTTGCGAAACATTCAGTACTTA. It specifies CASSEPGTGGLRNIQYL.

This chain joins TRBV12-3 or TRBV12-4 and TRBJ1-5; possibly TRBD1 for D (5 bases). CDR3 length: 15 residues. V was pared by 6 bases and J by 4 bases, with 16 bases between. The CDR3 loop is CASSMTEGRNQPQHF. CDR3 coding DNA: TGTGCCAGCAGCATGACAGAGGGCCGAAATCAGCCCCAGCATTTT.

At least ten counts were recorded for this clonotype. The CDR3 sequence is CSARGTREAFF. The CDR3 DNA reads as TGCAGCGCCCGGGGCACAAGAGAAGCTTTCTTT. The chain uses TRBV29-1 and TRBJ1-1; the D gene is possibly TRBD1 (5 bases). Germline V lookup: CDR1 SQVTM, CDR2 ANQGSEA. The CDR3 covers 11 residues. Trimming left V 7 bases short and J 8 bases short, with 14 bases between.

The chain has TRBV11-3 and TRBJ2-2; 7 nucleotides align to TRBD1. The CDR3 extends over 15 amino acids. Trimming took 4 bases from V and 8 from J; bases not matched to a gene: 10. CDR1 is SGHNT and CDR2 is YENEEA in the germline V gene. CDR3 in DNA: TGTGCCAGCAGCTCCGAGACAGGGACCACTGGGGAGCTGTTTTTT. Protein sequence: CASSSETGTTGELFF.

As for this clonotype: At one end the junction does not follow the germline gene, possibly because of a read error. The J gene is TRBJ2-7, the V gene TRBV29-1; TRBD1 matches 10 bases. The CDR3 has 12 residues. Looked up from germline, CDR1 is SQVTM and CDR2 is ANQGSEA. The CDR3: CSVGGTGDEQYF. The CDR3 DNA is TGCAGCGTTGGAGGGACAGGGGACGAGCAGTACTTT.

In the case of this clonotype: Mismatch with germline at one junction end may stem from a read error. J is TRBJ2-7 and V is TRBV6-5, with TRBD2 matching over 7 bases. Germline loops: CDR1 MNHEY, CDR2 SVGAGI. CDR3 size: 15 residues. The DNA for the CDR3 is TGTGCCAGCAGTAAATCTAGCGGAAGCTCCTACGAGCATTACTTC. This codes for CASSKSSGSSYEHYF.

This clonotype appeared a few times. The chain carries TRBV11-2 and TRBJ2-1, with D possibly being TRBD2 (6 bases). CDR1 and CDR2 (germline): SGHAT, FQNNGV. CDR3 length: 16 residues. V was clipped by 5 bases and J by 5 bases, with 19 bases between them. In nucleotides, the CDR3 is TGTGCCAGCAGCCTAGCTGGGGAGCGGGTTAACAATGAGCAGTTCTTC. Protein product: CASSLAGERVNNEQFF.

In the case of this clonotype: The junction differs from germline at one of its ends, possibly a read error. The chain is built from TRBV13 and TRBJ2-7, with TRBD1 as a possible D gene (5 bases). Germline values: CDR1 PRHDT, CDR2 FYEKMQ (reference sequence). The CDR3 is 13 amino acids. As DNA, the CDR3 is TGTGCCAGCGGCTTAGTAGACAGAGACGAGCAGTACTTT. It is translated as CASGLVDRDEQYF.

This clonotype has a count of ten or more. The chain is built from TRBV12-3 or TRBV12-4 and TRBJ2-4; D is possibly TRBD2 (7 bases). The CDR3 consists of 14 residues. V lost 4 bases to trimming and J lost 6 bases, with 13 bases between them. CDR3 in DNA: TGTGCCAGCAGTTCCGGGGGGCGTAGAAACATTCAGTACTTC. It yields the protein CASSSGGRRNIQYF.

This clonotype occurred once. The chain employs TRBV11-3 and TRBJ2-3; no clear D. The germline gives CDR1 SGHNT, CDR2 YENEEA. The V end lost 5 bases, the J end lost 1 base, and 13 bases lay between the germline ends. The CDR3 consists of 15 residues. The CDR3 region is CASSTARMRTDTQYF. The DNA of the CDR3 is TGTGCCAGCAGCACAGCTAGGATGCGCACAGATACGCAGTATTTT.

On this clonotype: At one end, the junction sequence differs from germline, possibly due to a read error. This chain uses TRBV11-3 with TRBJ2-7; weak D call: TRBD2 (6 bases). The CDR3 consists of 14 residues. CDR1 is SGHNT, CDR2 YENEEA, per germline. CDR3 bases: TGTGCCAGCAGCGTGGAGGGGCCCTCCCACGAGCAATACTTC. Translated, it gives CASSVEGPSHEQYF.

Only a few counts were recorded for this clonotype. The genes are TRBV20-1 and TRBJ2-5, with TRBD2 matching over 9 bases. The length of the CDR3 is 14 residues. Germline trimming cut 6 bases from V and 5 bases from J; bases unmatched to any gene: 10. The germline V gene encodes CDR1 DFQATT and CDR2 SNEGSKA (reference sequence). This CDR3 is CSAPAGGPTETQYF. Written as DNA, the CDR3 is TGCAGTGCCCCAGCGGGAGGCCCCACTGAGACCCAGTACTTC.

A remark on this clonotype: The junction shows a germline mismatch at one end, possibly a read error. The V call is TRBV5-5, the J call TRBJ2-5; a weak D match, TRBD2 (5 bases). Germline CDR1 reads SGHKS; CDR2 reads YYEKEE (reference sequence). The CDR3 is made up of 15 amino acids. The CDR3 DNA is TGTGCCAGTAGCTTTGGACTCATGAACCAAGAGGTCCAGTACTTC. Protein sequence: CASSFGLMNQEVQYF.